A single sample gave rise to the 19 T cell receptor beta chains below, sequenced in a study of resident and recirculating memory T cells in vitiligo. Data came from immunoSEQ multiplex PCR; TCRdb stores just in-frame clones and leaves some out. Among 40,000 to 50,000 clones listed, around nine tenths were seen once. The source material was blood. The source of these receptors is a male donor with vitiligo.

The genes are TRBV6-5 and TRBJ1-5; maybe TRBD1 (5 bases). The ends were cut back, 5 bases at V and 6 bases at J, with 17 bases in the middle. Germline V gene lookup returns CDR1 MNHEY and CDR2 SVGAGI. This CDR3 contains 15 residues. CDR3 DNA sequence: TGTGCCAGCAGTCGTAGGGGTTGGATAGGTCAGCCCCAGCATTTT. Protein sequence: CASSRRGWIGQPQHF.

The CDR3 region has the DNA TGCGCCAGCAGCTCCAGGGGATGGTTGGTCGACTATGGCTACACCTTC. Its protein is CASSSRGWLVDYGYTF. The chain combines TRBV5-1 with TRBJ1-2; D perhaps matches TRBD1 (6 bases). V lost 3 bases and J 3 bases, leaving 18 bases between the germline ends. The CDR3 is 16 amino acids. The germline gives CDR1 SGHRS, CDR2 YFSETQ.

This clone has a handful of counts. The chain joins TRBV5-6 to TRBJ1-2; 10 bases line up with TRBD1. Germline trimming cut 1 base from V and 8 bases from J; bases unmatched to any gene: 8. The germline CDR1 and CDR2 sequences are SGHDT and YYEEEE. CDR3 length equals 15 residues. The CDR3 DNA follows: TGTGCCAGCAGCTTGTGGAGACAGGGGGCAAGGGGCTACACCTTC. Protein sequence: CASSLWRQGARGYTF.

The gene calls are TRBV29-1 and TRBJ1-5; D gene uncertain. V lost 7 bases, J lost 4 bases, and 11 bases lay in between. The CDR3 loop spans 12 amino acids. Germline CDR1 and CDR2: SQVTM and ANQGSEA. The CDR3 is CSALSPNQPQHF. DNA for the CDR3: TGCAGCGCCCTGAGCCCGAATCAGCCCCAGCATTTT.

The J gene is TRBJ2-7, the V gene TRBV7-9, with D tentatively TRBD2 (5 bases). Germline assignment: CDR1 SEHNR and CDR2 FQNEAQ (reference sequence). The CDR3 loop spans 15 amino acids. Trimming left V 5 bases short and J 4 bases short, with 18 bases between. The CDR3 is CASSASGVKVYEQYF. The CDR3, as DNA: TGTGCCAGCAGCGCGAGCGGAGTCAAGGTTTACGAGCAGTACTTC.

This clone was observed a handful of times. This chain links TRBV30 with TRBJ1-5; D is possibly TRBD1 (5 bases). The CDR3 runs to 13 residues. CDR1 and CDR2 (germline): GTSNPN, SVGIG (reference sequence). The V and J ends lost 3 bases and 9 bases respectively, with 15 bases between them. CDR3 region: CAWSPSQGRPQHF. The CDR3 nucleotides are TGTGCCTGGAGCCCGAGTCAGGGTCGGCCCCAGCATTTT.

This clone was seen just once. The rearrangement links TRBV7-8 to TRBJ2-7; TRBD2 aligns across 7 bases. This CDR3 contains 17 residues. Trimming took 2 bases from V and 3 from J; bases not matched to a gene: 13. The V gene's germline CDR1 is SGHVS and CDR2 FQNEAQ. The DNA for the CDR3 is TGTGCCAGCAGCTTACTCCCGGAGGGTCCTAGCGGCTACGAGCAGTACTTC. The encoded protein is CASSLLPEGPSGYEQYF.

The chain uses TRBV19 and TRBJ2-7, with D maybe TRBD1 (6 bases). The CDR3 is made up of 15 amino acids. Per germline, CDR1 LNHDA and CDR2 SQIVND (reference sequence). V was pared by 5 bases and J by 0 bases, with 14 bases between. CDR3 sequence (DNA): TGTGCCAGTAGTCAGACAGGTCTAGCCTCCTACGAGCAGTACTTC. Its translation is CASSQTGLASYEQYF.

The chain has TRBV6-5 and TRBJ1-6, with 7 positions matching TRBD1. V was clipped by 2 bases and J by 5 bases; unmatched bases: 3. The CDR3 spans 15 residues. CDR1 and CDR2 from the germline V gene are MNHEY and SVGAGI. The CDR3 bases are TGTGCCAGCAGTTACCGGGACAGCAATAATTCACCCCTCCACTTT. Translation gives CASSYRDSNNSPLHF.

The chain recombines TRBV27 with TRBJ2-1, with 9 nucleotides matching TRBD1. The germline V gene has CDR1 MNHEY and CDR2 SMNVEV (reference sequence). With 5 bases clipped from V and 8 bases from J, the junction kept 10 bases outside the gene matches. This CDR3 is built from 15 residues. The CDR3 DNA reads TGTGCCAGCAGTGCCTACAGGGGGCGCTTTGATGAGCAGTTCTTC. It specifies CASSAYRGRFDEQFF.

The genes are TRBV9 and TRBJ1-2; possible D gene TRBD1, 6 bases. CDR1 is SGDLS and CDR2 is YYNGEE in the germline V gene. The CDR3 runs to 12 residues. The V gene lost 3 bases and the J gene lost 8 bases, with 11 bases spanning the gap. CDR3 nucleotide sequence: TGTGCCAGCAGCGCCACAGGGCGGGGCTACACCTTC. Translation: CASSATGRGYTF.

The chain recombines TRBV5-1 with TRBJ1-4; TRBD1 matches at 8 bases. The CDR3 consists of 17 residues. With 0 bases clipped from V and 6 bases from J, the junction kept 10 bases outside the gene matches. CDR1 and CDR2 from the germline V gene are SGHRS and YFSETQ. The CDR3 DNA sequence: TGCGCCAGCAGCTTGGACCCGAGAGGACAGGGTCATGAAAAACTGTTTTTT. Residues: CASSLDPRGQGHEKLFF.

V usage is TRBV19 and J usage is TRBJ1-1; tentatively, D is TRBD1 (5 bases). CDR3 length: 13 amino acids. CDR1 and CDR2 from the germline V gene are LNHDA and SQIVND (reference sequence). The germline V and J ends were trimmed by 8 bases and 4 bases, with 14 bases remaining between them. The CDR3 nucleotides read TGTGCCAGTGACCGGGGGAGAGGCACTGAAGCTTTCTTT. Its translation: CASDRGRGTEAFF.

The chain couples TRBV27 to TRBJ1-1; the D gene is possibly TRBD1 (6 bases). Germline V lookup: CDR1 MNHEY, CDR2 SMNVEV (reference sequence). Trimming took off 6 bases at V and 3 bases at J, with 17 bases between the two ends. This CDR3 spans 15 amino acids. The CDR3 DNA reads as TGTGCCAGCAGCCTAAGGGGGGGGTCCCACACTGAAGCTTTCTTT. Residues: CASSLRGGSHTEAFF.

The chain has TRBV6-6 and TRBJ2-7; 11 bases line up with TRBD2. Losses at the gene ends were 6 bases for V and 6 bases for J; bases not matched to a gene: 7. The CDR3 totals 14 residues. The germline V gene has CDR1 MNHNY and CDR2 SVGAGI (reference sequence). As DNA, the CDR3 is TGTGCCAGCAGCCTAGCGGGGGGCACCGGCGAGCAGTACTTC. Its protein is CASSLAGGTGEQYF.

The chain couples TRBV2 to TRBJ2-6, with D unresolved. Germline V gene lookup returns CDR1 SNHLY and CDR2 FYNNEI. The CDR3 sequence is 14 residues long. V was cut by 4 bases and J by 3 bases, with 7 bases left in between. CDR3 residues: CASSGWSGANVLTF. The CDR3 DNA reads TGTGCCAGCAGTGGGTGGAGTGGGGCCAACGTCCTGACTTTC. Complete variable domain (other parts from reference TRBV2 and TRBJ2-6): EPEVTQTPSHQVTQMGQEVILRCVPISNHLYFYWYRQILGQKVEFLVSFYNNEISEKSEIFDDQFSVERPDGSNFTLKIRSTKLEDSAMYFCASSGWSGANVLTFGAGSRLTVL.

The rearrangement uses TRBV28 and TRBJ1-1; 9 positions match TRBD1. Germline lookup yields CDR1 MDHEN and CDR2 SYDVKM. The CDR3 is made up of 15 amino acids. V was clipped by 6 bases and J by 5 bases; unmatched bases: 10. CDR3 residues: CASRNRDRAGTEAFF. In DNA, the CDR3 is TGTGCCAGCAGAAACCGGGACAGGGCCGGAACTGAAGCTTTCTTT.

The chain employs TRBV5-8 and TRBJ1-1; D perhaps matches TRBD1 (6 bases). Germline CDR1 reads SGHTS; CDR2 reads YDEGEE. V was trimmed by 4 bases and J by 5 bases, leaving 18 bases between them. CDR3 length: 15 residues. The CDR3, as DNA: TGTGCCAGCAGCCACTGGAAGGGGGAAGGGACTGAAGCTTTCTTT. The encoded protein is CASSHWKGEGTEAFF.

The DNA of the CDR3 is TGTGCCACCAGCAGAGATCAGGTCGGAGGCTATGGCTACACCTTC. This gives the protein CATSRDQVGGYGYTF. The rearrangement links TRBV15 to TRBJ1-2; D ambiguous. The CDR3 length is 15 residues. Per the germline V gene, CDR1 is LNHNV and CDR2 is YYDKDF (reference sequence). V gave up 0 bases and J gave up 4 bases, with 12 bases separating them. Filled out from reference TRBV15 and TRBJ1-2, the complete variable domain reads DAMVIQNPRYQVTQFGKPVTLSCSQTLNHNVMYWYQQKSSQAPKLLFHYYDKDFNNEADTPDNFQSRRPNTSFCFLDIRSPGLGDTAMYLCATSRDQVGGYGYTFGSGTRLTVV.